This T cell receptor beta chain was profiled in a study of T cell clonotyping in hematopoietic cell transplantation. Study findings and constraints: Few recipient clonotypes overlapped donors; over 95% were de novo at given depth. After transplant, recipient diversity fell while pathologically expanded clonotypes grew through day 180. Cells were unsorted, so CD4 and CD8 contributions were not separated.

The sample holds one count of this clone. Its antigen is as yet unknown. Germline V gene data show CDR1 as MDHEN and CDR2 as SYDVKM. The germline V and J ends were trimmed by 4 bases and 4 bases, with 10 bases remaining between them. CDR3 size: 13 residues. The method was immunoSEQ multiplex PCR; TCRdb's version includes in-frame clones alone and lacks a portion of them. Altogether more than 65,000 clones are present, 90% to 95% being singletons, with the ten largest covering roughly 1.7%. The V and J genes are TRBV28 and TRBJ1-2; D unresolved. The receptor was isolated from a man aged 45-60 years in good health. Some clones in this sample may be carry-over from other donors' samples. Sequences were obtained from peripheral blood mononuclear cells. In nucleotides, the CDR3 is TGTGCCAGCAGTTCAGACGGGATCTATGGCTACACCTTC. It translates to CASSSDGIYGYTF.